This is a list of T cell receptor beta chains from one sample in a study of blood T cells in healthy people across ages. From the 5' RACE reads, TCRdb called clonotypes with MiXCR, one entry per CDR3 protein. The sample includes 500,000 to 650,000 distinct CDR3 sequences, around a quarter of them seen just once. The same sample was also used in a study of T cells of mothers and their children.

Input material: blood. The receptors stem from a boy aged 2 to 9 in good health. Each CDR3 is given with its conserved first and last residue. The D gene is left open where the match is weak. The size of a clone is reported for some rows only, either as once, few or many, or as a class for expanded clones.

D gene,clone size,J gene,V gene,CDR3 DNA,CDR3 protein
TRBD1,-,TRBJ2-7,TRBV29-1,TGCAGCTTTTGGGACAGGGTCGAGCAGTACTTC,CSFWDRVEQYF
TRBD1,-,TRBJ2-5,TRBV12-3/TRBV12-4,TGTGCCAGCAGCTACACCGACAGGGACCTACTAGACTTC,CASSYTDRDLLDF
-,many,TRBJ2-5,TRBV29-1,TGCAGCGTTGTTGAGAGAGAGACCCAGTACTTC,CSVVERETQYF
-,-,TRBJ2-2,TRBV4-3,TGCGCCAGCAGCCCTACGCATCGCGGGATAAATCCCGGGGAGCTGTTTTTT,CASSPTHRGINPGELFF
-,-,TRBJ2-6,TRBV18,TGTGCCAGCTCACTCTCGGCCGTGGGGGACGCGAGAGGGGCCAGCGTCCTGACTTTC,CASSLSAVGDARGASVLTF
TRBD2,-,TRBJ2-2,TRBV6-5,TGTGCCAGCAGTTACTCCGGTACCGGGACTAGCGGGAGGGCCGGGGAGCTGTTTTTT,CASSYSGTGTSGRAGELFF
TRBD1,few,TRBJ1-2,TRBV14,TGTGCCAGCAGCCGCGGACAGGGGGACAGGAAAGATGGCTACACCTTC,CASSRGQGDRKDGYTF
-,few,TRBJ1-2,TRBV15,TGTGCCACCAGCAGCGAGGGGGGCTATGGCTACACCTTC,CATSSEGGYGYTF
TRBD1,few,TRBJ1-5,TRBV7-8,TGTGCCAGCAGCTTAATACAGGGGCTCAATCAGCCCCAGCATTTT,CASSLIQGLNQPQHF
-,few,TRBJ2-7,TRBV20-1,TGCAGTGCTAGCGGGCCCGGACAACGAACTTCCTACGAGCAGTGCTTC,CSASGPGQRTSYEQCF
-,-,TRBJ2-7,TRBV20-1,TGCAGTGCTAGAGATCCGGGTAGGAGCCACGAGCAGTACTTC,CSARDPGRSHEQYF
TRBD1,few,TRBJ2-5,TRBV20-1,TGCAGTGCTAGCAGATCACAGGGGGACACCCAGTACTTC,CSASRSQGDTQYF
TRBD2,few,TRBJ2-5,TRBV29-1,TGCAGCGGGCGGCGGGGGAAAGAGACCCAGTACTTC,CSGRRGKETQYF
TRBD2,-,TRBJ2-1,TRBV12-3/TRBV12-4,TGTGCCAGCAGTTTCCTGCGGGAGAGCGAGCAGTTCTTC,CASSFLRESEQFF
-,-,TRBJ2-7,TRBV7-9,TGTGCCAGCAGCTCGGGACCGTTGGGCGAGCAGTACTTC,CASSSGPLGEQYF
-,few,TRBJ1-4,TRBV5-8,TGTGCCAGCAGCTACCCGGGACTCCTAGAAAAACTGTTTTTT,CASSYPGLLEKLFF
TRBD1,-,TRBJ1-4,TRBV12-3/TRBV12-4,TGTGCCAGCAACGAACAGGGGTTGGATGAAAAACTGTTTTTT,CASNEQGLDEKLFF
-,-,TRBJ1-2,TRBV28,TGTGCCAGCAGACAGCTCGCGGACTATGGCTACACCTTC,CASRQLADYGYTF
-,-,TRBJ2-3,TRBV9,TGTGCCAGCAGCGCTCCGGGACTTAGGGCACCAGATACGCAGTATTTT,CASSAPGLRAPDTQYF
TRBD2,-,TRBJ2-3,TRBV18,TGTGCCAGCTCACCACTAAGCGGGAGTCTAGATACGCAGTATTTT,CASSPLSGSLDTQYF
-,-,TRBJ2-3,TRBV5-4,TGTGCCAGCAGCTTGAGGCTAGCCCGAGATACGCAGTATTTT,CASSLRLARDTQYF
-,few,TRBJ2-7,TRBV12-3/TRBV12-4,TGTGCCAGCAGCGTTAGGGGGAATTACGAGCAGTACTTC,CASSVRGNYEQYF
-,few,TRBJ1-5,TRBV7-6,TGTGCCAGCAGCTTAGCGGCGGATCAGCCCCAGCATTTT,CASSLAADQPQHF
-,few,TRBJ2-1,TRBV7-8,TGTGCCAGCAGCAATGGTCGGGGGTTCTACAATGAGCAGTTCTTC,CASSNGRGFYNEQFF
-,-,TRBJ1-2,TRBV30,TGTGCCTGGAGTGTAATCCCTGGGGACGGCTACACCTTC,CAWSVIPGDGYTF
-,few,TRBJ2-5,TRBV5-1,TGCGCCAGCAGCGGCCTGCAGGTGGGGGACGAGACCCAGTACTTC,CASSGLQVGDETQYF
-,few,TRBJ2-1,TRBV4-3,TGCGCCAGCAGCCAACCCGGGACCCGAAACAATGAGCAGTTCTTC,CASSQPGTRNNEQFF
TRBD2,-,TRBJ2-5,TRBV11-2,TGTGCCAGCAGTCGGCGGGGGGTCCTGGAGACCCAGTACTTC,CASSRRGVLETQYF
TRBD1,few,TRBJ2-5,TRBV13,TGTGCCAGCAGCTTAGGATCCGGGACAGGGGTAGAGACCCAGTACTTC,CASSLGSGTGVETQYF
-,-,TRBJ2-1,TRBV7-2,TGTGCCAGCAGCTCCACAGAGGTTCACAACTACAATGAGCAGTTCTTC,CASSSTEVHNYNEQFF
-,-,TRBJ2-7,TRBV7-9,TGTGCCAGCAGCTTCGCACTAGGCTACGAGCAGTACTTC,CASSFALGYEQYF
TRBD2,-,TRBJ2-1,TRBV11-2,TGTGCCAGCAGCTTAGAGGGTTTCGTCGCGCTAGCGGAATTCTACAATGAGCAGTTCTTC,CASSLEGFVALAEFYNEQFF
-,few,TRBJ2-7,TRBV29-1,TGCAGCGTTGAAGGGCTATACGGCTACGAGCAGTACTTC,CSVEGLYGYEQYF
-,-,TRBJ2-2,TRBV29-1,TGCAGCGTTCGACACACGGCCGGGGAGCTGTTTTTT,CSVRHTAGELFF
-,-,TRBJ2-7,TRBV4-1,TGCGCCAGCAGCAAAAACTGGTGGTCTTCCTACGAGCAGTACTTC,CASSKNWWSSYEQYF
TRBD2,-,TRBJ2-1,TRBV5-1,TGCGCCAGCAGCCCCCGGACTAGCGTGGTTGAGCAGTTCTTC,CASSPRTSVVEQFF
-,few,TRBJ2-5,TRBV29-1,TGCAGCGGTTATCGAGAGACCCAGTACTTC,CSGYRETQYF
TRBD1,-,TRBJ2-2,TRBV9,TGTGCCAGCAGCGTAGATTTCACCCAGGGGGCCGGGGAGCTGTTTTTT,CASSVDFTQGAGELFF
-,-,TRBJ1-1,TRBV12-3/TRBV12-4,TGTGCCAGCAGTTTAGGGGCAGGGGCCCTGAACACTGAAGCTTTCTTT,CASSLGAGALNTEAFF
TRBD1,few,TRBJ2-7,TRBV19,TGTGCCAGCCGGGACAGCGGTCTCCTAGCCTACGAGCAGTACTTC,CASRDSGLLAYEQYF
-,-,TRBJ1-5,TRBV7-9,TGTGCCAGCAGCGCCAGGGTTTTCCAGCCCCAGCATTTT,CASSARVFQPQHF
TRBD1,-,TRBJ1-2,TRBV27,TGTGCCAGCAGTTTCATCGGGACAGTTGGCTACACCTTC,CASSFIGTVGYTF
TRBD1,-,TRBJ1-2,TRBV6-5,TGTGCCAGCAGTTGGGACAGAACTAACTATGGCTACACCTTC,CASSWDRTNYGYTF
-,few,TRBJ1-1,TRBV7-9,TGTGCCAGCAGCCATCCCCGAGGGATAGTGAACACTGAAGCTTTCTTT,CASSHPRGIVNTEAFF
-,-,TRBJ2-3,TRBV5-1,TGCGCCAGCAGCTTGGAGCAGGATGGCACAGATACGCAGTATTTT,CASSLEQDGTDTQYF
-,-,TRBJ1-6,TRBV12-3/TRBV12-4,TGTGCCAGCAGTGTCGGACTGGGAGAGAATTCACCCCTCCACTTT,CASSVGLGENSPLHF
-,-,TRBJ2-1,TRBV4-3,TGCGCCAGCAGCCAAGAAGGAATCGGTGGAGCCTACAATGAGCAGTTCTTC,CASSQEGIGGAYNEQFF
-,-,TRBJ2-2,TRBV12-5,TGTGCTAGTGGGGGCGCCAGGGGTTTTAACACCGGGGAGCTGTTTTTT,CASGGARGFNTGELFF
TRBD1,-,TRBJ2-3,TRBV27,TGTGCCAGCAGTTTATTGACAGGGTCAGATACGCAGTATTTT,CASSLLTGSDTQYF
TRBD2,many,TRBJ2-1,TRBV6-6,TGTGCCAGCAGTTACATTAGCGGGAAGGTCAATGAGCAGTTCTTC,CASSYISGKVNEQFF
-,-,TRBJ1-1,TRBV20-1,TGCAGTGCTAGGGGTAGGGAGGGCTCTGAAGCTTTCTTT,CSARGREGSEAFF
-,-,TRBJ2-4,TRBV20-1,TGCAGTGCCGCGCAGGGAAACATTCAGTACTTC,CSAAQGNIQYF
TRBD1,-,TRBJ1-4,TRBV12-3/TRBV12-4,TGTGCCAGCAGTAACGACAGGGGGGGTAATGAAAAACTGTTTTTT,CASSNDRGGNEKLFF
-,once,TRBJ2-1,TRBV25-1,TGTGCCAGCAGTGGATTCCGTAATGAGCAGTTCTTC,CASSGFRNEQFF
TRBD1,few,TRBJ2-7,TRBV9,TGTGCCAGCAGCGTAGGGGACAGGGGGACCCTCTACGAGCAGTACTTC,CASSVGDRGTLYEQYF
-,-,TRBJ2-1,TRBV15,TGTGCTACCAGCAGAGAGGGCGGAAGCTCCTACAATGAGCAGTTCTTC,CATSREGGSSYNEQFF
TRBD1,-,TRBJ2-5,TRBV5-5,TGTGCCAGCAGCCGGACAGGATCCCAAGAGACCCAGTACTTC,CASSRTGSQETQYF
TRBD2,few,TRBJ2-7,TRBV5-1,TGCGCCAGCAGCTCCCTAGCGGGAGGGCCAGGAGAGCAGTACTTC,CASSSLAGGPGEQYF